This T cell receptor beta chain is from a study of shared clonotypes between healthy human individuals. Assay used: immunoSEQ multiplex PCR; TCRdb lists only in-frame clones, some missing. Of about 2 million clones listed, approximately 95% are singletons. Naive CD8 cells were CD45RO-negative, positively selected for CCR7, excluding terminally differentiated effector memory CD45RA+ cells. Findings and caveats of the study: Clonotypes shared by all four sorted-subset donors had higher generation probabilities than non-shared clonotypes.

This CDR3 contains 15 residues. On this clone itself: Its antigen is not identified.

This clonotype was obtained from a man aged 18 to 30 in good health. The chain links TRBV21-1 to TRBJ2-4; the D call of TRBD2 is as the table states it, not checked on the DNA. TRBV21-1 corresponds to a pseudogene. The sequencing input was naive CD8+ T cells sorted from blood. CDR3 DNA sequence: TGTGCCAGCAGCCCGCCCCCTAGTCCTCCAAACATTCAGTACTTC. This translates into CASSPPPSPPNIQYF.